The entry below describes one T cell receptor beta chain. Per the authors' pipeline: Counts of nucleated cells, estimated from reference gene primer amplification, were obtained. TCRdb's table, derived via immunoSEQ multiplex PCR, lists solely in-frame clones and lacks some. Clonal size and the V and J genes are those of that table, whereas D and trimming came from the DNA. This repertoire shows 150,000 or so clones, 80% found once; its top ten account for 13%. The data are from a study of blood T cell repertoires in COVID-19. Looking at the study overall: Sites across the United States, Italy and Spain contributed samples from acute and convalescent COVID-19. T cells, B-cell-depleted T cells, or PBMCs provided the cDNA or gDNA that served as material.

The sequencing input was peripheral blood. This clonotype was obtained from a man in his sixties with active or convalescent COVID-19.

In DNA form, the CDR3 reads TGTGCCACCAGTAACAGGGAGAACACTGAAGCTTTCTTT. Translating gives CATSNRENTEAFF. The chain couples TRBV24-1 to TRBJ1-1, with D perhaps matching TRBD1 (6 bases). This CDR3 has 13 residues. Trimming took off 6 bases at V and 1 base at J, with 8 bases between the two ends. From germline, CDR1 is KGHDR and CDR2 SFDVKD.